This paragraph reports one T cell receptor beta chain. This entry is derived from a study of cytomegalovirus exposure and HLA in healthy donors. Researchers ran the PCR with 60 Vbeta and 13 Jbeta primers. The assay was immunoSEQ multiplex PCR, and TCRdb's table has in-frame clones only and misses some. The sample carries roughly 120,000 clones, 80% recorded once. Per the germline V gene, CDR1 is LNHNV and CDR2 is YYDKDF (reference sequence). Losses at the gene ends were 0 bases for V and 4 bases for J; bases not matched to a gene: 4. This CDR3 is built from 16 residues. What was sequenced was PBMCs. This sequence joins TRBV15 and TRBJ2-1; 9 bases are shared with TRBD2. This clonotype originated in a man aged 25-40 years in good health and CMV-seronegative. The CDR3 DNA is TGTGCCACCAGCAGAGATCAAGGACTAGCGTACAATGAGCAGTTCTTC. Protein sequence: CATSRDQGLAYNEQFF. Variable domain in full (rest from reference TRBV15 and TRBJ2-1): DAMVIQNPRYQVTQFGKPVTLSCSQTLNHNVMYWYQQKSSQAPKLLFHYYDKDFNNEADTPDNFQSRRPNTSFCFLDIRSPGLGDTAMYLCATSRDQGLAYNEQFFGPGTRLTVL.